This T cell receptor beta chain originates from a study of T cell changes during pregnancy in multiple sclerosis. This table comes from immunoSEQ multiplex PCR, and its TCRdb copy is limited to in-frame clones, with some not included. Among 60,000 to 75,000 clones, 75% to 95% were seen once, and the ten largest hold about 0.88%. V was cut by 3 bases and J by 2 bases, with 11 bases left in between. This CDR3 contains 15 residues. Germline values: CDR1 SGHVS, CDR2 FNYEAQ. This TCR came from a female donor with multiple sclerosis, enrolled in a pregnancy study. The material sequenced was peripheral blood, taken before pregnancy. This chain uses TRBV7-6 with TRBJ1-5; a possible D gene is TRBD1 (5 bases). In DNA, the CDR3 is TGTGCCAGCAGCTTCGGGGGGGGAGGCAATCAGCCCCAGCATTTT. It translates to CASSFGGGGNQPQHF. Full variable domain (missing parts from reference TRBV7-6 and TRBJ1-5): GAGVSQSPRYKVTKRGQDVALRCDPISGHVSLYWYRQALGQGPEFLTYFNYEAQQDKSGLPNDRFSAERPEGSISTLTIQRTEQRDSAMYRCASSFGGGGNQPQHFGDGTRLSIL.